This is a list of T cell receptor beta chains from one sample in a study of OX40 agonist ivuxolimab in advanced cancers. Produced via immunoSEQ multiplex PCR; TCRdb's table is partial and in-frame only. Of about 18,000 clones in the sample, 85% to 90% are singletons; the top ten hold about 32%. The input for sequencing was CD4+ or CD8+ T cells sorted from blood, taken in a trial of the OX40 agonist ivuxolimab. The receptors come from an adult with an advanced solid tumor such as melanoma, head and neck, liver or kidney cancer. Each CDR3 is given with its conserved first and last residue. The D gene is left open where the match is weak. Size tells how often a clone was seen (once, few, many) or the class of an expanded clone, and some rows leave it out.

>TRBD1|TRBJ2-7|TRBV10-3|NA|14
CAISRTGGAYEQYF
TGTGCCATCAGCCGGACAGGGGGCGCATACGAGCAGTACTTC
>NA|TRBJ2-7|TRBV4-3|NA|14
CASSLFNSGYEQYF
TGCGCCAGCAGCCTCTTTAATTCCGGTTACGAGCAGTACTTC
>TRBD2|TRBJ2-1|TRBV28|NA|14
CASRTSGRADEQFF
TGTGCCAGCAGAACTAGCGGGAGGGCCGATGAGCAGTTCTTC
>TRBD2|TRBJ2-2|TRBV5-4|NA|17
CASSSGTSLKNTGELFF
TGTGCCAGCAGCTCCGGGACTAGCCTCAAAAATACCGGGGAGCTGTTTTTT
>NA|TRBJ2-7|TRBV7-2|NA|12
CASSLGVYEQYF
TGTGCCAGCAGCTTAGGCGTCTACGAGCAGTACTTC
>NA|TRBJ1-6|TRBV4-3|NA|14
CASSQERSASPLHF
TGCGCCAGCAGCCAAGAACGGTCGGCCTCACCCCTCCACTTT
>TRBD2|TRBJ2-4|TRBV19|NA|13
CASSIRSGDIQYF
TGTGCCAGTAGTATTCGGAGCGGGGACATTCAGTACTTC
>NA|TRBJ2-7|TRBV5-1|NA|15
CASSLALGLTYEQYF
TGCGCCAGCAGCTTGGCCCTGGGGCTGACCTACGAGCAGTACTTC
>NA|TRBJ2-1|TRBV7-9|NA|13
CASRSNVGNEQFF
TGTGCCAGCAGATCAAACGTAGGCAATGAGCAGTTCTTC
>NA|TRBJ1-2|TRBV7-3|medium-sized|13
CASSPDGNYGYTF
TGTGCCAGCAGTCCGGACGGTAACTATGGCTACACCTTC
>TRBD1|TRBJ2-3|TRBV5-1|NA|17
CASSQLWDRGITDTQYF
TGCGCCAGCAGCCAACTTTGGGACAGGGGTATCACAGATACGCAGTATTTT
>TRBD1|TRBJ1-1|TRBV6-5|NA|15
CASSSRDRGIGEAFF
TGTGCCAGCAGTTCCCGGGACAGGGGGATAGGTGAAGCTTTCTTT
>TRBD2|TRBJ2-1|TRBV7-3|NA|17
CASSSGTSGSIWDEQFF
TGTGCCAGCAGCTCAGGGACTAGCGGGAGTATATGGGATGAGCAGTTCTTC
>TRBD2|TRBJ2-7|TRBV14|NA|17
CASSQEASGSVGYEQYF
TGTGCCAGCAGCCAAGAAGCTAGCGGGAGTGTGGGCTACGAGCAGTACTTC